There are a few counts of the clone carrying this T cell receptor beta chain. What it binds is unknown. The data were produced by immunoSEQ multiplex PCR, yet TCRdb's version contains in-frame clones alone and is incomplete. The sample contains about 140,000 clones, under 95% of which appear only once. The sample is drawn from a study of T cell responses to AZD1222 COVID-19 vaccine. Study findings and constraints: Of spike-specific TCRs, nearly half reportedly target regions left unmutated in variants. There were repertoire samples only from the period after the peak T cell response.

There are 17 residues in the CDR3. Trimming removed 5 bases from V and 1 base from J, with 20 bases in between. Germline V gene data show CDR1 as MDHEN and CDR2 as SYDVKM. The sequence was obtained from an adult in good health. The input for sequencing was peripheral blood, taken on day 0 of AZD1222 vaccination. This chain connects TRBV28 to TRBJ1-1; D perhaps matches TRBD1 (5 bases). Here the CDR3 reads CASSPSSGGRTNTEAFF. The CDR3 coding sequence is TGTGCCAGCAGTCCATCCTCGGGGGGACGGACGAACACTGAAGCTTTCTTT. Supplemented by reference TRBV28 and TRBJ1-1, the full variable domain reads DVKVTQSSRYLVKRTGEKVFLECVQDMDHENMFWYRQDPGLGLRLIYFSYDVKMKEKGDIPEGYSVSREKKERFSLILESASTNQTSMYLCASSPSSGGRTNTEAFFGQGTRLTVV.